This T cell receptor beta chain was sequenced in a study of T cells after yellow fever vaccination. Findings and limits, study-wide: Clones that expanded after primary vaccination mostly reappeared after the booster (roughly 96% CD4, 75% to 90% CD8). One caveat is that FACS-sorted repertoires could contain abundant clonotypes contaminating from the bulk population. Compared with primary, the secondary response was weaker and peaked at day 5, not 15. Among all clonotypes, a small share was observed in both CD4 and CD8 compartments.

TCRdb reprocessed the 5' RACE reads with MiXCR, giving one entry per CDR3 protein. The sample includes a few hundred thousand distinct CDR3 sequences, roughly a sixth of them seen just once. A remark on this clonotype: Its specificity is unknown.

Losses at the gene ends were 0 bases for V and 0 bases for J; bases not matched to a gene: 6. The CDR3 loop spans 17 amino acids. Germline CDR1 is LGHNA and CDR2 is YNFKEQ. This sequence joins TRBV4-2 and TRBJ2-3, with 7 bases that match TRBD1. The receptor was isolated from a man between 18 and 35 years old who received the YFV17D yellow fever vaccine. This specimen consisted of PBMCs, obtained about 5 days after the first yellow fever vaccination. The CDR3 loop is CASSQDPGQASTDTQYF. CDR3 bases: TGTGCCAGCAGCCAAGACCCCGGACAGGCCAGCACAGATACGCAGTATTTT.